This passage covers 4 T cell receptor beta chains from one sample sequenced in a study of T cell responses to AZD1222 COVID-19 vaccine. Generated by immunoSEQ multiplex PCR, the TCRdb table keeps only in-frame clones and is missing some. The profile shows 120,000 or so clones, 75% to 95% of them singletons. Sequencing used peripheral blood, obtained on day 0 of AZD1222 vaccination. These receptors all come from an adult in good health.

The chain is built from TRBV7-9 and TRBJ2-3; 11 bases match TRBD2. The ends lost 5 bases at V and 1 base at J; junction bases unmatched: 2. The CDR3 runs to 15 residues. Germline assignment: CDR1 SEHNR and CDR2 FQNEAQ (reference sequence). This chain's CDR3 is CASSRLAGRTDTQYF. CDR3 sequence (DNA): TGTGCCAGCAGCCGACTAGCGGGACGCACAGATACGCAGTATTTT. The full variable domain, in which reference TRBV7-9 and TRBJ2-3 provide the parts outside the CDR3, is DTGVSQNPRHKITKRGQNVTFRCDPISEHNRLYWYRQTLGQGPEFLTYFQNEAQLEKSRLLSDRFSAERPKGSFSTLEIQRTEQGDSAMYLCASSRLAGRTDTQYFGPGTRLTVL.

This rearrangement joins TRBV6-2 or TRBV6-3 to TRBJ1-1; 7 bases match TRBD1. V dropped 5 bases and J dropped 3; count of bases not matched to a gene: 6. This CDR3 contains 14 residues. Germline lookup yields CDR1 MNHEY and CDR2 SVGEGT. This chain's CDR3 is CASSRGGSDTEAFF. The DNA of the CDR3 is TGTGCCAGCAGTAGAGGGGGCTCGGACACTGAAGCTTTCTTT.

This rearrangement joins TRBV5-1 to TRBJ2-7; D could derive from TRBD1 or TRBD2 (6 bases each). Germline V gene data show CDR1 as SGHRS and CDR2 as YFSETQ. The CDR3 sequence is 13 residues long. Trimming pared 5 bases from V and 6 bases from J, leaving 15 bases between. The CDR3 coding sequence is TGCGCCAGCAGTCCGGGGGCAAATTTCGAGCAGTACTTC. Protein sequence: CASSPGANFEQYF. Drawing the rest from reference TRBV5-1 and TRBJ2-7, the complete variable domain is KAGVTQTPRYLIKTRGQQVTLSCSPISGHRSVSWYQQTPGQGLQFLFEYFSETQRNKGNFPGRFSGRQFSNSRSEMNVSTLELGDSALYLCASSPGANFEQYFGPGTRLTVT.

The CDR3 protein is CASSLLVAGVGEQYF. DNA of the CDR3: TGTGCCAGCAGCTTATTGGTGGCGGGGGTCGGGGAGCAGTACTTC. This sequence joins TRBV7-8 and TRBJ2-7, with TRBD2 matching over 7 bases. Germline CDR1 SGHVS, CDR2 FQNEAQ. CDR3 length: 15 residues. V was pared by 2 bases and J by 7 bases, with 11 bases of the junction left unmatched.